This T cell receptor beta chain originates from a study of radiation and T cells in renal cell carcinoma. Method: immunoSEQ multiplex PCR; TCRdb's copy keeps in-frame clones and lacks some. This sample has some 150,000 clones, with roughly 88% found just once. Time point in this sample: baseline pretreatment blood. Sample treatment: 15 Gy SBRT to primary tumor, nephrectomy 4 weeks later. Trimming pared 4 bases from V and 2 bases from J, leaving 15 bases between. The CDR3 is made up of 15 amino acids. Germline loops: CDR1 ENHRY, CDR2 SYGVKD. This sequence joins TRBV10-3 and TRBJ2-7, with D perhaps TRBD2 (7 bases). Sample: blood, taken from a patient whose treatment included radiotherapy and nephrectomy. This TCR was sampled from a woman between 45 and 65 years old with renal cell carcinoma. The CDR3 loop is CAISGGGRAPYEQYF. The CDR3 DNA reads TGTGCCATCAGTGGGGGGGGGCGAGCCCCCTACGAGCAGTACTTC.